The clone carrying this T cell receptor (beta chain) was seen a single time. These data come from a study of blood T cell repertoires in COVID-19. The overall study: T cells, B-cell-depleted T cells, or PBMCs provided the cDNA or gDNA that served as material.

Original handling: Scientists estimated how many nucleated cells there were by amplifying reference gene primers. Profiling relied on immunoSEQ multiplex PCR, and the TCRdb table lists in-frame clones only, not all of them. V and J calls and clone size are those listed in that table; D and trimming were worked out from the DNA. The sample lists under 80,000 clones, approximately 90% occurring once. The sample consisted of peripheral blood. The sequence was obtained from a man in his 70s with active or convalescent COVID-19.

Written as DNA, the CDR3 is TGTGCCAGCAGCTTTGATCTGCTAGCGGGATCCGCGAACACCGGGGAGCTGTTTTTT. This gives the protein CASSFDLLAGSANTGELFF. The chain joins TRBV5-8 to TRBJ2-2; 9 nucleotides line up with TRBD2. The CDR3 is 19 amino acids. In germline, CDR1 is SGHTS, CDR2 YDEGEE. V trimming: 2 bases; J trimming: 0 bases; junction bases outside the gene matches: 11.